Given below is one T cell receptor beta chain in context. What it recognizes is unknown. Preparation of the bulk TCR libraries relied on previously described methods and listed TCR primers. TCRdb used MiXCR to reprocess the PCR reads, holding one entry per CDR3 protein. This table holds nearly 650,000 distinct CDR3 sequences, around 25% found once. Isolation of naive CD8 T cells was achieved by sorting on a CD8+CD4-CCR7+CD45RA+ phenotype. CDR1 LNHDA and CDR2 SQIVND come from the germline V gene (reference sequence). The CDR3 runs to 15 residues. The V segment lost 6 bases and the J segment 2 bases; nucleotides outside the gene matches: 9. These data come from a study of molecular identifiers for immune sequencing clone quantification. Study findings and constraints: Because of identical TCR molecules sharing a barcode, sizes of highly expanded clones could be underestimated.

This clonotype was sampled from a human donor in good health. Some libraries in this study had Jurkat cell RNA spiked in. The chain couples TRBV19 to TRBJ2-7, with 8 bases matching TRBD1. What was sequenced was naive CD8+ T cells from blood, with Jurkat cell RNA spiked in. As to subset: FACS-sorted CD8+CD4-CCR7+CD45RA+ naive T cells. The CDR3 region has the DNA TGTGCCAGTAGCCCCGGGACAGGCCACCCCTACGAGCAGTACTTC. This encodes CASSPGTGHPYEQYF.